Listed below are T cell receptor beta chains from one sample, sequenced in a study of beta chain features in type 1 diabetes. Sequencing used immunoSEQ multiplex PCR; TCRdb keeps in-frame clones, though not all of them. The sample has about 640,000 clones, around an eighth seen once. Sequencing used naive CD4+ T cells from blood. The receptors were gathered from a man aged 25-40 years with type 1 diabetes. The CDR3 runs from the conserved cysteine through the conserved F or W. The D gene is left open where the match is weak. Clone size is stated in some rows and not others, as once, few, many or a class when expanded.

clone_size | d_call | j_call | v_call | cdr3_aa | cdr3_nt
. | TRBD1 | TRBJ1-4 | TRBV11-1 | CASSRMGQKNEKLFF | TGTGCCAGCAGCCGCATGGGACAGAAGAATGAAAAACTGTTTTTT
few | . | TRBJ1-2 | TRBV18 | CASSSADSGMSGYTF | TGTGCCAGCTCATCAGCGGACTCGGGGATGAGTGGCTACACCTTC
. | . | TRBJ2-2 | TRBV14 | CASSQYLNTGELFF | TGTGCCAGCAGCCAGTACCTGAACACCGGGGAGCTGTTTTTT
few | TRBD1 | TRBJ1-2 | TRBV28 | CASCPGQGGGYTF | TGTGCCAGTTGTCCGGGACAGGGGGGCGGCTACACCTTC
. | . | TRBJ1-6 | TRBV4-2 | CASSFSRETGLYNSPLHF | TGTGCCAGCAGCTTCTCCCGGGAGACAGGACTCTATAATTCACCCCTCCACTTT
. | TRBD1 | TRBJ2-2 | TRBV7-2 | CASSLVGTGMNTGELFF | TGTGCCAGCAGCTTAGTAGGGACAGGGATGAACACCGGGGAGCTGTTTTTT
. | TRBD1 | TRBJ1-6 | TRBV9 | CASSVSGQGDSPLHF | TGTGCCAGCAGCGTGTCGGGACAGGGGGATTCACCCCTCCACTTT
few | TRBD1 | TRBJ1-4 | TRBV5-4 | CASSLDREFNEKLFF | TGTGCCAGCAGCCTGGACAGGGAATTTAATGAAAAACTGTTTTTT
. | . | TRBJ2-2 | TRBV9 | CASSVAPQPNTGELFF | TGTGCCAGCAGCGTAGCTCCCCAGCCGAACACCGGGGAGCTGTTTTTT
few | . | TRBJ1-3 | TRBV19 | CASSIEGRTFSGNTIYF | TGTGCCAGTAGTATCGAGGGCCGAACGTTCTCTGGAAACACCATATATTTT
. | . | TRBJ1-1 | TRBV29-1 | CSVYGNTEAFF | TGCAGCGTGTACGGGAACACTGAAGCTTTCTTT
few | . | TRBJ2-3 | TRBV27 | CASSFSFIGTQYF | TGTGCCAGCAGTTTCTCGTTCATCGGGACGCAGTATTTT
. | TRBD1 | TRBJ2-7 | TRBV28 | CASSYRGSYEQYF | TGTGCCAGCAGTTACAGGGGCTCCTACGAGCAGTACTTC
. | . | TRBJ1-2 | TRBV9 | CASSFNYGYTF | TGTGCCAGCAGCTTCAACTATGGCTACACCTTC
. | . | TRBJ2-3 | TRBV7-2 | CASSSRAGASTDTQYF | TGTGCCAGCAGCTCCCGGGCCGGGGCGTCCACAGATACGCAGTATTTT
. | . | TRBJ1-4 | TRBV29-1 | CSVCSSPGTPNEKLFF | TGCAGCGTTTGTTCCTCCCCCGGGACGCCTAATGAAAAACTGTTTTTT
few | . | TRBJ1-3 | TRBV5-1 | CASSSVPSGNTIYF | TGCGCCAGCAGCTCGGTCCCCTCTGGAAACACCATATATTTT
. | . | TRBJ1-2 | TRBV29-1 | CSTWIPGGGYTF | TGCAGCACCTGGATTCCCGGTGGTGGCTACACCTTC
. | . | TRBJ2-1 | TRBV5-1 | CASSAPGNEQFF | TGCGCCAGCAGCGCACCGGGAAATGAGCAGTTCTTC
. | . | TRBJ1-5 | TRBV18 | CASSPTGGYSNQPQHF | TGTGCCAGCTCACCAACGGGCGGATATAGCAATCAGCCCCAGCATTTT
. | TRBD1 | TRBJ2-7 | TRBV6-5 | CASSYHRDSSYEQYF | TGTGCCAGCAGTTACCACCGGGACAGCTCCTACGAGCAGTACTTC
. | TRBD1 | TRBJ2-7 | TRBV9 | CASSVSTGDEQYF | TGTGCCAGCAGCGTATCGACAGGGGACGAGCAGTACTTC
. | TRBD1 | TRBJ1-2 | TRBV19 | CASKTTGANYGYTF | TGTGCCAGTAAAACGACAGGGGCTAACTATGGCTACACCTTC
. | . | TRBJ2-7 | TRBV13 | CASSLYYEQYF | TGTGCCAGCAGCTTGTACTACGAGCAGTACTTC
few | . | TRBJ2-1 | TRBV27 | CASSFRYNEQFF | TGTGCCAGCAGTTTCCGGTACAATGAGCAGTTCTTC
few | . | TRBJ2-2 | TRBV2 | CASSEAAGGGTGELFF | TGTGCCAGCAGTGAAGCGGCAGGGGGAGGGACCGGGGAGCTGTTTTTT
few | . | TRBJ1-2 | TRBV7-9 | CASSLERGGYTF | TGTGCCAGCAGCTTAGAACGTGGTGGCTACACCTTC
few | . | TRBJ2-4 | TRBV5-1 | CASSLDSQQNIQYF | TGCGCCAGCAGCTTGGATTCTCAGCAAAACATTCAGTACTTC
few | . | TRBJ1-1 | TRBV6-5 | CASSYGQLNTEAFF | TGTGCCAGCAGTTACGGGCAGCTGAACACTGAAGCTTTCTTT
. | . | TRBJ2-6 | TRBV18 | CASSPQGPITSGANVLTF | TGTGCCAGCTCACCACAGGGCCCGATTACCTCTGGGGCCAACGTCCTGACTTTC
. | . | TRBJ1-3 | TRBV2 | CASSENSPGNTIYF | TGTGCCAGCAGTGAAAATAGTCCCGGAAACACCATATATTTT
few | . | TRBJ1-2 | TRBV27 | CASSKVGEPYGYTF | TGTGCCAGCTCAAAGGTGGGGGAGCCCTATGGCTACACCTTC
few | . | TRBJ2-5 | TRBV29-1 | CSVEGGQETQYF | TGCAGCGTTGAAGGGGGACAAGAGACCCAGTACTTC
few | . | TRBJ1-1 | TRBV5-4 | CASSPAGKPGEGDTEAFF | TGTGCCAGCAGCCCAGCGGGCAAACCAGGGGAAGGGGACACTGAAGCTTTCTTT
few | . | TRBJ2-5 | TRBV4-3 | CASSHLLGDRTQYF | TGCGCCAGCAGCCACCTCTTAGGTGATCGGACCCAGTACTTC
few | . | TRBJ2-7 | TRBV2 | CASSDGYTSSYEQYF | TGTGCCAGCAGTGATGGCTACACGAGCTCCTACGAGCAGTACTTC
. | . | TRBJ1-2 | TRBV21-1 | CASSLQTGEDGYTF | TGTGCCAGCAGCTTACAGACAGGGGAAGACGGCTACACCTTC
. | . | TRBJ2-2 | TRBV12-5 | CASGLPSPGTGELFF | TGTGCTAGTGGCTTGCCGTCTCCTGGCACCGGGGAGCTGTTTTTT
. | . | TRBJ2-2 | TRBV10-3 | CAISVNRQVAGELFF | TGTGCCATCAGTGTAAATCGTCAAGTTGCCGGGGAGCTGTTTTTT
. | . | TRBJ1-2 | TRBV2 | CASRGLRDEAYGYTF | TGTGCCAGCAGAGGACTCCGGGACGAAGCCTATGGCTACACCTTC
few | TRBD1 | TRBJ1-4 | TRBV4-1 | CASSQRTGPNEKLFF | TGCGCCAGCAGCCAACGGACAGGGCCTAATGAAAAACTGTTTTTT
. | TRBD1 | TRBJ2-5 | TRBV7-9 | CASSPRTGEETQYF | TGTGCCAGCAGCCCCCGGACAGGGGAAGAGACCCAGTACTTC
. | . | TRBJ1-1 | TRBV6-1 | CASSDARGGNTEAFF | TGTGCCAGCAGCGATGCGAGGGGAGGCAACACTGAAGCTTTCTTT
. | . | TRBJ1-2 | TRBV5-6 | CASSLVARGYGYTF | TGTGCCAGCAGCTTGGTTGCGCGGGGCTATGGCTACACCTTC
few | . | TRBJ2-1 | TRBV18 | CASSPQRLGDNEQFF | TGTGCCAGCTCACCACAAAGGTTGGGGGACAATGAGCAGTTCTTC
. | . | TRBJ1-2 | TRBV10-2 | CASSVEGAGSGYTF | TGCGCCAGCAGTGTTGAAGGGGCAGGTAGTGGCTACACCTTC
few | . | TRBJ2-7 | TRBV6-5 | CASTLTGSSYEQYF | TGTGCCAGCACCTTGACAGGTTCGTCCTACGAGCAGTACTTC
few | TRBD1 | TRBJ2-3 | TRBV5-8 | CASPGQGSDTQYF | TGTGCCAGCCCGGGACAGGGGTCAGATACGCAGTATTTT
few | . | TRBJ1-2 | TRBV28 | CASSLRAHGYTF | TGTGCCAGCAGTTTAAGGGCTCATGGCTACACCTTC
. | . | TRBJ1-1 | TRBV7-8 | CASSPRNTEAFF | TGTGCCAGCAGCCCGCGAAACACTGAAGCTTTCTTT
. | TRBD1 | TRBJ1-6 | TRBV5-1 | CASSRTGTVNSPLHF | TGCGCCAGCAGCCGAACCGGGACAGTAAATTCACCCCTCCACTTT
. | TRBD2 | TRBJ2-5 | TRBV9 | CASSRARASGGETQYF | TGTGCCAGCAGCAGAGCCCGGGCTAGCGGGGGAGAGACCCAGTACTTC
. | TRBD1 | TRBJ1-2 | TRBV27 | CASSRSGGSDYGYTF | TGTGCCAGCAGCAGATCAGGGGGTAGTGACTATGGCTACACCTTC
few | . | TRBJ1-1 | TRBV7-9 | CASRRGGATEAFF | TGTGCCAGCAGGCGAGGGGGAGCCACTGAAGCTTTCTTT
few | TRBD1 | TRBJ1-2 | TRBV7-2 | CASSSGTGGGNYGYTF | TGTGCCAGCAGTTCCGGGACAGGGGGCGGAAACTATGGCTACACCTTC